A single sample gave rise to the 13 T cell receptor beta chains below, sequenced in a study of T cells in Graves' hyperthyroidism and ophthalmopathy (dated by TCRdb to the late 2010s). Receptor amplification or capture employed multiplex PCR. TCRdb shows the sequencer as Illumina HiSeq 2000. TCR beta CDR3 regions were amplified from RNA transcripts. The TCR CDR3 was subjected to a first round of RT-PCR using the HTBI primer set and the Qiagen OneStep RT-PCR kit. The public reads were reanalyzed by TCRdb: fastp trimming at Q25, MiXCR alignment, in-frame beta chains only. Every distinct CDR3 protein forms one entry, paired with its most common genes and DNA. This sample comprises about 420,000 distinct CDR3 sequences, 15% to 18% of them detected only once. In total, the top ten clones hold 13% to 15% of the sample. What was sequenced was blood. The receptor set was obtained from a woman aged 18-29 years with Graves' hyperthyroidism.

This clonotype occurred a few times. The chain uses TRBV4-1 and TRBJ1-6; D remains unclear. The CDR3 totals 14 residues. Looked up from germline, CDR1 is MGHRA and CDR2 is YSYEKL. V was clipped by 3 bases and J by 7 bases, with 10 bases between them. CDR3 amino acids: CASSQWDRNSPLHF. In DNA form, the CDR3 reads TGCGCCAGCAGCCAGTGGGATCGAAATTCACCCCTCCACTTT.

This clonotype appeared many times. This chain connects TRBV7-2 to TRBJ1-1; the D is unclear. The V and J ends lost 2 bases and 9 bases respectively, with 10 bases between them. Looked up from germline, CDR1 is SGHTA and CDR2 is FQGNSA. The CDR3 is 12 amino acids. The CDR3 DNA reads as TGTGCCAGCAGCTTATACAGTTCCAAAGCTTTCTTT. Translation gives CASSLYSSKAFF.

CDR3 loop: CASSDTGANTGELFF. The CDR3 DNA follows: TGCGCCAGCAGCGACACAGGGGCCAACACCGGGGAGCTGTTTTTT. The chain has TRBV5-1 and TRBJ2-2; 7 nucleotides align to TRBD1. The germline gives CDR1 SGHRS, CDR2 YFSETQ. The CDR3 covers 15 residues. The V gene end was trimmed by 4 bases and the J gene end by 2 bases; junction bases not matched to a gene: 5.

This clonotype was found many times. This sequence joins TRBV19 and TRBJ2-1, with D possibly being TRBD1 or TRBD2 (5 bases each). Germline V gene data show CDR1 as LNHDA and CDR2 as SQIVND (reference sequence). V was shortened by 4 bases and J by 3 bases, with 16 bases between the two germline ends. This CDR3 contains 16 residues. CDR3 sequence: CASSRAGAGSYNEQFF. The CDR3 DNA sequence: TGTGCCAGTAGTAGGGCCGGGGCAGGAAGCTACAATGAGCAGTTCTTC. The full variable domain, its missing parts supplied by reference TRBV19 and TRBJ2-1, is DGGITQSPKYLFRKEGQNVTLSCEQNLNHDAMYWYRQDPGQGLRLIYYSQIVNDFQKGDIAEGYSVSREKKESFPLTVTSAQKNPTAFYLCASSRAGAGSYNEQFFGPGTRLTVL.

The chain employs TRBV5-1 and TRBJ2-7; D ambiguous. The CDR3 sequence is 15 residues long. Trimming shortened V by 0 bases and J by 5 bases, and 15 bases separated the two germline ends. Per germline, CDR1 SGHRS and CDR2 YFSETQ. CDR3 sequence: CASSLELAFIDEQYF. Here the CDR3 DNA reads TGCGCCAGCAGCTTGGAGTTGGCCTTTATAGACGAGCAGTACTTC.

In its sample, this clonotype was seen many times. The chain links TRBV7-9 to TRBJ2-1, with D perhaps TRBD1 (5 bases). The V gene's germline CDR1 is SEHNR and CDR2 FQNEAQ (reference sequence). This CDR3 region has 14 residues. The ends were cut back, 0 bases at V and 7 bases at J, with 10 bases in the middle. The CDR3 here is CASSLARGRNEQFF. The CDR3 DNA follows: TGTGCCAGCAGCTTAGCAAGGGGTAGGAATGAGCAGTTCTTC. Looking up the rest from reference TRBV7-9 and TRBJ2-1 gives the full variable domain: DTGVSQNPRHKITKRGQNVTFRCDPISEHNRLYWYRQTLGQGPEFLTYFQNEAQLEKSRLLSDRFSAERPKGSFSTLEIQRTEQGDSAMYLCASSLARGRNEQFFGPGTRLTVL.

This clonotype was seen many times. V usage is TRBV11-2 and J usage is TRBJ1-3; TRBD1 matches at 8 bases. The J segment lost 3 bases and the V segment lost 6 bases, leaving 10 bases of the junction unmatched. The germline CDR1 and CDR2 sequences are SGHAT and FQNNGV. The CDR3 covers 16 residues. The CDR3 sequence: CASRRLRGLDGNTIYF. The DNA for the CDR3 is TGTGCCAGCAGACGCCTCAGGGGGCTAGATGGAAACACCATATATTTT.

The chain joins TRBV12-3 or TRBV12-4 to TRBJ2-1; possible D gene TRBD2, 5 bases. The CDR3 has 12 residues. Trimming took 7 bases from V and 12 from J, leaving 16 bases between them. In DNA, the CDR3 is TGTGCCAGCACCACACGAGGGAGCTGGCAGTTCTTC. Protein: CASTTRGSWQFF.

This clonotype occurred many times. This chain connects TRBV5-6 to TRBJ1-2, with 8 bases fitting TRBD1. Germline V gene lookup returns CDR1 SGHDT and CDR2 YYEEEE. With V trimmed by 4 bases and J by 4 bases, 3 bases remained unmatched. This CDR3 comprises 13 residues. The CDR3, as DNA: TGTGCCAGCAGCGCAGGGGGCACCTATGGCTACACCTTC. This sequence encodes CASSAGGTYGYTF.

This clonotype was counted many times. The gene calls are TRBV2 and TRBJ2-3; D call uncertain. Germline V gives CDR1 SNHLY, CDR2 FYNNEI. Trimming removed 8 bases at V and 0 bases at J, with 3 bases between. This CDR3 spans 11 amino acids. CDR3 residues: CASESTDTQYF. CDR3 DNA sequence: TGTGCCAGCGAGAGCACAGATACGCAGTATTTT.

The chain uses TRBV6-2 or TRBV6-3 and TRBJ1-2, with TRBD1 matching over 7 bases. CDR1 is MNHEY and CDR2 is SVGEGT in the germline V gene. Losses at the gene ends were 2 bases for V and 5 bases for J; bases not matched to a gene: 11. This CDR3 is 16 amino acids long. The CDR3 DNA reads TGTGCCAGCAGTTACGACGTTGGGAGGGGGCCATATGGCTACACCTTC. Translated: CASSYDVGRGPYGYTF.

This clonotype was seen at least ten times. V usage is TRBV27 and J usage is TRBJ2-7, with 8 bases fitting TRBD2. V lost 5 bases to trimming and J lost 3 bases; unmatched junction nucleotides: 6. The CDR3 length is 14 residues. Germline loops: CDR1 MNHEY, CDR2 SMNVEV (reference sequence). CDR3: CASSPSTSGYEQYF. The DNA for the CDR3 is TGTGCCAGCAGTCCGTCCACTAGCGGCTACGAGCAGTACTTC.

This clonotype came up a few times. Lacking the conserved final phenylalanine or tryptophan, this CDR3 likely reflects a read error. In DNA, the CDR3 is TGTGCCAGCAGTAAATGGAGGACAAGACAGGGCGACTATGGCTACACCCTC. It yields the protein CASSKWRTRQGDYGYTL. The chain links TRBV2 to TRBJ1-2; 7 bases map to TRBD1. Germline V gives CDR1 SNHLY, CDR2 FYNNEI. The CDR3 is made up of 17 amino acids. V dropped 5 bases and J dropped 3; count of bases not matched to a gene: 15.